The clone carrying this TCR beta chain has a single count. The antigen remains undetermined. This specimen comes from a study of OX40 agonist ivuxolimab in advanced cancers. Study-wide findings and caveats: Blood T cells, both CD4+ and CD8+, expanded clonally by week 6 at 0.1 to 3.0 mg/kg.

This CDR3 is built from 15 residues. With V trimmed by 1 base and J by 5 bases, 7 bases remained unmatched. Per the germline V gene, CDR1 is SGHRS and CDR2 is YFSETQ. Libraries were prepared by immunoSEQ multiplex PCR; TCRdb keeps only in-frame clonotypes and omits some of them. The sample contains around 20,000 clones, approximately 87% of which appear only once. The rearrangement joins TRBV5-1 to TRBJ2-5; 8 bases are shared with TRBD1. The source is an adult with an advanced solid tumor such as melanoma, head and neck, liver or kidney cancer. The sequencing used CD4+ or CD8+ T cells sorted from blood, collected in a trial of the OX40 agonist ivuxolimab. CDR3 in amino acids: CASSLQGALIETQYF. CDR3 in DNA: TGCGCCAGCAGCTTGCAGGGGGCGCTAATTGAGACCCAGTACTTC.